Each of the 26 T cell receptor beta chains below was sequenced from the same sample in a study of blood T cell repertoires in COVID-19. Sequenced by immunoSEQ multiplex PCR; TCRdb stores in-frame clones only, minus some. The sample records approximately 75,000 clones, around 83% being singletons. Sequenced input: peripheral blood. These receptors all stem from a woman aged 45-59 years with acute or convalescent COVID-19.

CDR3 in DNA: TGTGCCTGGAGTGAAGGCGGGTGGGCTGGGACCCAGTACTTC. Its protein is CAWSEGGWAGTQYF. The chain links TRBV30 to TRBJ2-5; D might be TRBD2 (5 bases). The germline V gene encodes CDR1 GTSNPN and CDR2 SVGIG (reference sequence). CDR3 size: 14 residues. Trimming took off 1 base at V and 7 bases at J, with 16 bases between the two ends.

This clone was recorded once. The chain couples TRBV5-4 to TRBJ1-6, with TRBD1 as a possible D gene (5 bases). Germline V lookup: CDR1 SGHNT, CDR2 YYREEE (reference sequence). Trimming took 0 bases from V and 8 from J, leaving 15 bases between them. The CDR3 has 16 amino acids. The CDR3, as DNA: TGTGCCAGCAGCTTGGCCGGCGGGGACTCCTATTCACCCCTCCACTTT. Protein sequence: CASSLAGGDSYSPLHF.

The rearrangement uses TRBV19 and TRBJ1-2; 8 bases fit TRBD1. With 6 bases clipped from V and 4 bases from J, the junction kept 4 bases outside the gene matches. There are 13 residues in the CDR3. The V gene's germline CDR1 is LNHDA and CDR2 SQIVND (reference sequence). The CDR3 is CASSRDRLYGYTF. CDR3 DNA sequence: TGTGCCAGTAGCCGGGACAGGCTCTATGGCTACACCTTC.

The chain recombines TRBV10-1 with TRBJ1-5; 7 positions match TRBD1. Germline trimming cut 5 bases from V and 11 bases from J; bases unmatched to any gene: 6. The CDR3 contains 12 residues. The germline V gene encodes CDR1 WNHNN and CDR2 SYGVQD (reference sequence). CDR3 DNA: TGCGCCAGCAGTCAGGGGGGTTGGGCCCAGCATTTT. Protein sequence: CASSQGGWAQHF.

J is TRBJ2-3 and V is TRBV2; 7 bases align to TRBD2. The length of the CDR3 is 13 residues. CDR1 is SNHLY, CDR2 FYNNEI, per germline. Trimming removed 7 bases from V and 6 bases from J; junction bases left unmatched: 7. The CDR3 nucleotides read TGTGCCAGCACGGCGGGAGCATCGGATACGCAGTATTTT. The encoded protein is CASTAGASDTQYF.

This clone is a singleton in its sample. The rearrangement joins TRBV9 to TRBJ1-6; 7 nucleotides match TRBD1. This CDR3 comprises 15 residues. With 0 bases clipped from V and 7 bases from J, the junction kept 4 bases outside the gene matches. From germline, CDR1 is SGDLS and CDR2 YYNGEE. The CDR3 loop reads CASSVGQGRNSPLHF. The CDR3 DNA is TGTGCCAGCAGCGTAGGACAGGGAAGGAATTCACCCCTCCACTTT.

The chain employs TRBV7-2 and TRBJ2-7; TRBD2 matches 8 bases. The CDR3 has 15 amino acids. The J segment lost 4 bases and the V segment lost 3 bases, leaving 8 bases of the junction unmatched. Germline loops: CDR1 SGHTA, CDR2 FQGNSA. The CDR3 loop reads CASSFQTSAAYEQYF. CDR3 DNA sequence: TGTGCCAGCAGCTTTCAGACTAGCGCCGCGTACGAGCAGTACTTC. The complete variable domain, with remaining parts taken from reference TRBV7-2 and TRBJ2-7, reads GAGVSQSPSNKVTEKGKDVELRCDPISGHTALYWYRQSLGQGLEFLIYFQGNSAPDKSGLPSDRFSAERTGGSVSTLTIQRTQQEDSAVYLCASSFQTSAAYEQYFGPGTRLTVT.

The chain joins TRBV10-3 to TRBJ1-5; the D is unclear. The CDR3 extends over 13 amino acids. The germline CDR1 and CDR2 sequences are ENHRY and SYGVKD. The ends were cut back, 2 bases at V and 2 bases at J, with 4 bases in the middle. CDR3 sequence (DNA): TGTGCCATCAGTGAGCGGGGCAATCAGCCCCAGCATTTT. Translation gives CAISERGNQPQHF.

The CDR3 reads CASSEDRGTASNEKLFF. CDR3 DNA: TGTGCCAGCAGCGAAGATCGGGGGACCGCATCTAATGAAAAACTGTTTTTT. V usage is TRBV9 and J usage is TRBJ1-4; D is perhaps TRBD1 (5 bases). Trimming cost V 3 bases and J 3 bases, with 18 bases left between them. Germline V gene lookup returns CDR1 SGDLS and CDR2 YYNGEE. The CDR3 spans 17 residues.

The chain is built from TRBV25-1 and TRBJ1-4, with TRBD1 matching 12 bases. V was pared by 3 bases and J by 4 bases, with 9 bases of the junction left unmatched. Germline loops: CDR1 MGHDK, CDR2 SYGVNS. The CDR3 totals 18 residues. CDR3 in DNA: TGTGCCAGCAGTGATATGGGACAGGGGGCGCCGGATAATGAAAAACTGTTTTTT. Translating it yields CASSDMGQGAPDNEKLFF.

This chain joins TRBV5-1 and TRBJ1-2, with D unclear. Trimming removed 0 bases at V and 8 bases at J, with 17 bases between. CDR3 length: 15 residues. Germline V gene sequence: CDR1 SGHRS, CDR2 YFSETQ. CDR3 residues: CASSLVVGGSMGYTF. CDR3 DNA sequence: TGCGCCAGCAGCTTGGTAGTAGGAGGGAGTATGGGCTACACCTTC.

The V call is TRBV27, the J call TRBJ2-7, with 7 bases lining up with TRBD2. The CDR3 has 15 residues. Germline V CDR1 and CDR2: MNHEY, SMNVEV (reference sequence). V lost 10 bases to trimming and J lost 2 bases; unmatched junction nucleotides: 14. The DNA of the CDR3 is TGTGCCACCTCGGCCGGGGGGTCGGGGACCTACGAGCAGTACTTC. The encoded protein is CATSAGGSGTYEQYF.

The chain couples TRBV5-1 to TRBJ2-7; 7 bases are a match to TRBD2. CDR3 length: 15 residues. Trimming removed 0 bases from V and 0 bases from J; junction bases left unmatched: 3. Germline assignment: CDR1 SGHRS and CDR2 YFSETQ. CDR3 protein: CASSLAPSGSYEQYF. The CDR3 DNA reads TGCGCCAGCAGCTTGGCGCCTAGCGGCTCCTACGAGCAGTACTTC.

The chain recombines TRBV28 with TRBJ1-4; no reliable D call. The CDR3 covers 15 residues. Trimming left V 5 bases short and J 3 bases short, with 13 bases between. Looked up from germline, CDR1 is MDHEN and CDR2 is SYDVKM. Written as DNA, the CDR3 is TGTGCCAGCAGTCCGGCGGGGAGGTCTAATGAAAAACTGTTTTTT. Protein product: CASSPAGRSNEKLFF.

This rearrangement joins TRBV19 to TRBJ1-2, with a weak D call TRBD1 (6 bases). The CDR3 is 15 residues long. In germline, CDR1 is LNHDA, CDR2 SQIVND (reference sequence). Trimming cost V 3 bases and J 2 bases, with 13 bases left between them. The DNA of the CDR3 is TGTGCCAGTAGTATTCCGACAGGTGTCAACTATGGCTACACCTTC. This codes for CASSIPTGVNYGYTF. Complete variable domain (other parts from reference TRBV19 and TRBJ1-2): DGGITQSPKYLFRKEGQNVTLSCEQNLNHDAMYWYRQDPGQGLRLIYYSQIVNDFQKGDIAEGYSVSREKKESFPLTVTSAQKNPTAFYLCASSIPTGVNYGYTFGSGTRLTVV.

The chain combines TRBV15 with TRBJ2-3; D is perhaps TRBD1 (5 bases). This CDR3 contains 19 residues. Germline-derived CDR1 and CDR2 are LNHNV and YYDKDF (reference sequence). V shed 0 bases and J shed 0 bases, with 19 bases lying between them. CDR3 bases: TGTGCCACCAGCAGAGATAAGGGGTCAGGGCTACCTAGCACAGATACGCAGTATTTT. It translates to CATSRDKGSGLPSTDTQYF.

The rearrangement uses TRBV15 and TRBJ1-5; D ambiguous. The CDR3 length is 16 residues. Trimming removed 2 bases from V and 6 bases from J, with 17 bases in between. From germline, CDR1 is LNHNV and CDR2 YYDKDF (reference sequence). DNA for the CDR3: TGTGCCACCAGCAGAAGACTGTCCCCCGGCAGTCAGCCCCAGCATTTT. Protein: CATSRRLSPGSQPQHF.

This clone was observed once. This chain connects TRBV5-1 to TRBJ2-7; tentatively, D is TRBD1 (6 bases). V was clipped by 1 base and J by 3 bases, with 11 bases between them. Germline assignment: CDR1 SGHRS and CDR2 YFSETQ. The CDR3 consists of 14 residues. CDR3 sequence: CASSLWQGSYEQYF. The CDR3 nucleotides are TGCGCCAGCAGCTTGTGGCAGGGGAGCTACGAGCAGTACTTC.

This clone has more than one count but fewer than ten. V is TRBV4-3 and J is TRBJ1-1, with a weak D call TRBD1 (5 bases). This CDR3 region has 16 residues. Germline lookup yields CDR1 LGHNA and CDR2 YSLEER. Trimming pared 1 base from V and 7 bases from J, leaving 19 bases between. The chain's CDR3 is CASSQAGGGGAGEAFF. The CDR3 DNA follows: TGCGCCAGCAGCCAAGCCGGCGGGGGGGGTGCGGGTGAAGCTTTCTTT.

CDR3: CASSLPLAGSTDTQYF. In nucleotides, the CDR3 is TGCGCCAGCAGCTTGCCCCTAGCGGGCAGCACAGATACGCAGTATTTT. The genes are TRBV5-1 and TRBJ2-3; 8 bases map to TRBD2. The CDR3 has 16 amino acids. In germline, CDR1 is SGHRS, CDR2 YFSETQ. V was clipped by 1 base and J by 0 bases; unmatched bases: 4.

The chain uses TRBV9 and TRBJ2-3, with D maybe TRBD2 (5 bases). Germline V CDR1 and CDR2: SGDLS, YYNGEE. V was clipped by 1 base and J by 5 bases, with 8 bases between them. The CDR3 runs to 13 residues. The CDR3 region has the DNA TGTGCCAGCAGCGTACTAGCTCAAGATACGCAGTATTTT. It specifies CASSVLAQDTQYF. The variable domain in full, with the rest retrieved from reference TRBV9 and TRBJ2-3, is DSGVTQTPKHLITATGQRVTLRCSPRSGDLSVYWYQQSLDQGLQFLIQYYNGEERAKGNILERFSAQQFPDLHSELNLSSLELGDSALYFCASSVLAQDTQYFGPGTRLTVL.

The gene calls are TRBV15 and TRBJ2-7; no clear D gene. This CDR3 region has 14 residues. CDR1 and CDR2 (germline): LNHNV, YYDKDF (reference sequence). V was cut by 0 bases and J by 4 bases, with 10 bases left in between. The CDR3: CATSREANGYEQYF. DNA for the CDR3: TGTGCCACCAGCAGAGAGGCTAACGGGTACGAGCAGTACTTC.

The genes are TRBV4-1 and TRBJ2-5; D might be TRBD1 (6 bases). Germline CDR1 MGHRA, CDR2 YSYEKL. The CDR3 contains 13 residues. V shed 8 bases and J shed 5 bases, with 15 bases lying between them. This CDR3 is CASADTGWETQYF. The CDR3, as DNA: TGCGCCAGCGCTGACACAGGGTGGGAGACCCAGTACTTC.

This chain joins TRBV2 and TRBJ1-5; no firm D call. The CDR3 is 14 amino acids. Germline V gene lookup returns CDR1 SNHLY and CDR2 FYNNEI. Trimming took 8 bases from V and 0 from J, leaving 11 bases between them. Here the CDR3 reads CASQEDFSNQPQHF. The CDR3 DNA reads as TGTGCCAGCCAGGAGGATTTTAGCAATCAGCCCCAGCATTTT.

The rearrangement links TRBV9 to TRBJ1-6; D may be TRBD1 (5 bases). There are 15 residues in the CDR3. The germline gives CDR1 SGDLS, CDR2 YYNGEE. V was trimmed by 1 base and J by 7 bases, leaving 12 bases between them. The CDR3 region is CASSVSDTVNSPLHF. The DNA for the CDR3 is TGTGCCAGCAGCGTATCGGACACAGTCAATTCACCCCTCCACTTT. Filled out from reference TRBV9 and TRBJ1-6, the complete variable domain reads DSGVTQTPKHLITATGQRVTLRCSPRSGDLSVYWYQQSLDQGLQFLIQYYNGEERAKGNILERFSAQQFPDLHSELNLSSLELGDSALYFCASSVSDTVNSPLHFGNGTRLTVT.

The chain is built from TRBV5-6 and TRBJ2-5, with 15 bases lining up with TRBD2. With V trimmed by 4 bases and J by 3 bases, 10 bases remained unmatched. CDR1 SGHDT and CDR2 YYEEEE come from the germline V gene. The CDR3 runs to 18 residues. The CDR3 region is CASSLGLAGGPVEETQYF. The DNA for the CDR3 is TGTGCCAGCAGCCTCGGACTAGCGGGGGGGCCAGTAGAAGAGACCCAGTACTTC.